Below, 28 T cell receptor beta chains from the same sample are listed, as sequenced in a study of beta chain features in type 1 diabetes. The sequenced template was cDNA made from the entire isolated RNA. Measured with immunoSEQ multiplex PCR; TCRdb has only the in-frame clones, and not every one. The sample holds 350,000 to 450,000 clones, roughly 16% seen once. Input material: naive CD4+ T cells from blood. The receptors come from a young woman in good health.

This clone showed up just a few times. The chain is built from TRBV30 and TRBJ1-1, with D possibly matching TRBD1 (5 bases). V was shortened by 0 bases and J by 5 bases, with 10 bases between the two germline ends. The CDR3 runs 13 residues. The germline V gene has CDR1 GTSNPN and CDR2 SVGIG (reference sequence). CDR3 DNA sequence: TGTGCCTGGAGTGTATCCAGGGTGACTGAAGCTTTCTTT. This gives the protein CAWSVSRVTEAFF. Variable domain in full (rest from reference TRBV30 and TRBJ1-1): SQTIHQWPATLVQPVGSPLSLECTVEGTSNPNLYWYRQAAGRGLQLLFYSVGIGQISSEVPQNLSASRPQDRQFILSSKKLLLSDSGFYLCAWSVSRVTEAFFGQGTRLTVV.

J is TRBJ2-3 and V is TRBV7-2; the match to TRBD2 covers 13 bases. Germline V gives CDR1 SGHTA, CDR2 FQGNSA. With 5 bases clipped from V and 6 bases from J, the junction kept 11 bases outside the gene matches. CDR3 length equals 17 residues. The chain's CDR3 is CASSAFPGLAGSDTQYF. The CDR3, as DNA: TGTGCCAGCAGCGCGTTCCCGGGACTAGCGGGAAGTGATACGCAGTATTTT.

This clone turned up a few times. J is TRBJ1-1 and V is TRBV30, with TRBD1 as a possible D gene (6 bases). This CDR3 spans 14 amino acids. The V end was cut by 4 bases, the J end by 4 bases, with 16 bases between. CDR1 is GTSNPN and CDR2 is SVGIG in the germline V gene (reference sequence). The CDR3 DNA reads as TGTGCCTGGAACGTGCAGGGGTCCCTCACTGAAGCTTTCTTT. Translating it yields CAWNVQGSLTEAFF.

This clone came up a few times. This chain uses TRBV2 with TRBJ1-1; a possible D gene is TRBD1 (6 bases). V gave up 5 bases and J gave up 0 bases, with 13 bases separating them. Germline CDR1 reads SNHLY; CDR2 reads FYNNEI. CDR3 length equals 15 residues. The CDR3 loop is CASSRQAGMNTEAFF. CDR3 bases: TGTGCCAGCAGTAGACAGGCCGGTATGAACACTGAAGCTTTCTTT.

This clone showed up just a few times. CDR3 coding DNA: TGTGCCACCGCCGGGACTGCCATGTACGAGCAGTACTTC. It codes for CATAGTAMYEQYF. The chain couples TRBV7-2 to TRBJ2-7; a possible D gene is TRBD2 (6 bases). Deletions cut 10 bases from V and 4 bases from J, with 17 bases between. The CDR3 is made up of 13 amino acids. Germline assignment: CDR1 SGHTA and CDR2 FQGNSA.

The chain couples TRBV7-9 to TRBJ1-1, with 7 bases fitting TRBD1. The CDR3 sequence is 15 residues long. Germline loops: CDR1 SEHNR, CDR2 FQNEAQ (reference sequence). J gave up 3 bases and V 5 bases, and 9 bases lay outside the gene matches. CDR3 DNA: TGTGCCAGCAGCGAGACAGGGCAGCAGTACACTGAAGCTTTCTTT. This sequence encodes CASSETGQQYTEAFF.

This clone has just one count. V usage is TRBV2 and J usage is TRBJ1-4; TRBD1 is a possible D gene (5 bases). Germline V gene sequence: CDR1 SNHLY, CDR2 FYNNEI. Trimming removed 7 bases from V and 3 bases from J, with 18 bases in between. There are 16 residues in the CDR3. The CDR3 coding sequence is TGTGCCAGCATTGACAGAACGCTGAACGCTAATGAAAAACTGTTTTTT. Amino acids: CASIDRTLNANEKLFF.

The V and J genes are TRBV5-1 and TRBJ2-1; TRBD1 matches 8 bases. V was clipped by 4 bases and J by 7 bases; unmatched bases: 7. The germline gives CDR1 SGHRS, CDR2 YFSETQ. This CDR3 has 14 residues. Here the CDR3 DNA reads TGCGCCAGCAGCCTAACCACAGGGGGAAATGAGCAGTTCTTC. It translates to CASSLTTGGNEQFF.

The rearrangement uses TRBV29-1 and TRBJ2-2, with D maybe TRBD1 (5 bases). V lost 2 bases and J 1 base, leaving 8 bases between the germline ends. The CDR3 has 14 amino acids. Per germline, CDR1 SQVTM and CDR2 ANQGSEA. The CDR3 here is CSVERQLNTGELFF. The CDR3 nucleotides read TGCAGCGTTGAAAGACAGCTGAACACCGGGGAGCTGTTTTTT.

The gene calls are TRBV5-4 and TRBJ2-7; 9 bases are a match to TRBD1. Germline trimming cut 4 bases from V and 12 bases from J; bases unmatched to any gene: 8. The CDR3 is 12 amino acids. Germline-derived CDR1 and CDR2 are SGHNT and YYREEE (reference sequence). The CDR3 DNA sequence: TGTGCCAGCAGCCCGACAGGGGGAAGAATGTACTTC. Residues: CASSPTGGRMYF.

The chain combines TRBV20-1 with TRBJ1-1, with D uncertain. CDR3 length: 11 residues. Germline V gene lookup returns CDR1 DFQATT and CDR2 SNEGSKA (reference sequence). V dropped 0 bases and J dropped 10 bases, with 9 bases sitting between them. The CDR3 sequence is CSARDSGLAFF. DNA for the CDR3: TGCAGTGCTAGAGATTCGGGGTTAGCTTTCTTT.

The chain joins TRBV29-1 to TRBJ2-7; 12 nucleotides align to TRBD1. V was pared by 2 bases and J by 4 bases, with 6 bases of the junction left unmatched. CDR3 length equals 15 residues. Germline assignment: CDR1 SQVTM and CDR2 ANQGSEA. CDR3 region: CSVERGTGGGYEQYF. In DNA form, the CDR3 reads TGCAGCGTTGAAAGGGGGACAGGGGGCGGGTACGAGCAGTACTTC.

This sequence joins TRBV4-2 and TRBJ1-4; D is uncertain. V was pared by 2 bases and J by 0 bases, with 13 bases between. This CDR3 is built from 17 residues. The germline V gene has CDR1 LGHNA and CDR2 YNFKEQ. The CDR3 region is CASSQFKGDPTNEKLFF. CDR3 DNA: TGTGCCAGCAGCCAATTTAAGGGAGATCCAACTAATGAAAAACTGTTTTTT.

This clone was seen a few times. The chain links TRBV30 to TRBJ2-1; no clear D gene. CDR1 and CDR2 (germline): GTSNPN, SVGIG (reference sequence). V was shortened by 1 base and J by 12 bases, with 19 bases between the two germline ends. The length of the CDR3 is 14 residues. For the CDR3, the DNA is TGTGCCTGGAGTGCCTACGACTGGTCGGATAGGCAGTTCTTC. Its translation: CAWSAYDWSDRQFF.

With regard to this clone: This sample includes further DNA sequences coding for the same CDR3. CDR3 coding DNA: TGTGCCAGCAGCTTAACGGGGAACACTGAAGCTTTCTTT. This translates into CASSLTGNTEAFF. This chain uses TRBV7-2 with TRBJ1-1, with unresolved D. The CDR3 totals 13 residues. Germline assignment: CDR1 SGHTA and CDR2 FQGNSA. Trimming pared 2 bases from V and 1 base from J, leaving 5 bases between.

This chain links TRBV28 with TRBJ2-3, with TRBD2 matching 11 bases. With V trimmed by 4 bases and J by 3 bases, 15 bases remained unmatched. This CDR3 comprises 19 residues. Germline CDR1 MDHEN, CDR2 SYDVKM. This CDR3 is CASSSPIHPTSGTTDTQYF. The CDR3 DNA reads TGTGCCAGCAGTTCACCAATCCACCCGACTAGCGGGACGACAGATACGCAGTATTTT.

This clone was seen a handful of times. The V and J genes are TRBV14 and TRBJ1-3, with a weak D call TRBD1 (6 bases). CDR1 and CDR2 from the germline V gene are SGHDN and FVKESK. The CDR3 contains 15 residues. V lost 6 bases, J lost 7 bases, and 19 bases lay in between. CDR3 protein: CASSLTGTSGNTIYF. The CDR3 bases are TGTGCCAGCAGTCTTACCGGGACATCAGGGAACACCATATATTTT. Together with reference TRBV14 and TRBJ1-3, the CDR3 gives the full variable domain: EAGVTQFPSHSVIEKGQTVTLRCDPISGHDNLYWYRRVMGKEIKFLLHFVKESKQDESGMPNNRFLAERTGGTYSTLKVQPAELEDSGVYFCASSLTGTSGNTIYFGEGSWLTVV.

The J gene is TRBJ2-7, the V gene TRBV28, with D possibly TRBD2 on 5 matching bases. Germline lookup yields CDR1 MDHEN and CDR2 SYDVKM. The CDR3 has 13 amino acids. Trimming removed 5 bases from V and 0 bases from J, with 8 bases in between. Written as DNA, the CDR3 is TGTGCCAGCAGTGACGGGAACTCCTACGAGCAGTACTTC. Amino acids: CASSDGNSYEQYF. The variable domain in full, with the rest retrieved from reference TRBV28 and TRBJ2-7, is DVKVTQSSRYLVKRTGEKVFLECVQDMDHENMFWYRQDPGLGLRLIYFSYDVKMKEKGDIPEGYSVSREKKERFSLILESASTNQTSMYLCASSDGNSYEQYFGPGTRLTVT.

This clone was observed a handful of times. The DNA for the CDR3 is TGCGCCAGCAGCAATTTCCAGGGGTACGAGCAGTACTTC. Translation: CASSNFQGYEQYF. V and J are TRBV5-1 and TRBJ2-7; D might be TRBD1 (6 bases). The CDR3 totals 13 residues. Germline-derived CDR1 and CDR2 are SGHRS and YFSETQ. Trimming removed 4 bases at V and 4 bases at J, with 12 bases between.

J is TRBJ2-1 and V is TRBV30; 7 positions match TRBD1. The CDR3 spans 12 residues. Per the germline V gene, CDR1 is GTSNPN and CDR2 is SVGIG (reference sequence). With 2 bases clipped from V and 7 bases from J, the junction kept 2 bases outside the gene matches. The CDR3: CAWSQQGNEQFF. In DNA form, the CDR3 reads TGTGCCTGGAGTCAACAGGGGAATGAGCAGTTCTTC. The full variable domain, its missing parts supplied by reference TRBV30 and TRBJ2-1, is SQTIHQWPATLVQPVGSPLSLECTVEGTSNPNLYWYRQAAGRGLQLLFYSVGIGQISSEVPQNLSASRPQDRQFILSSKKLLLSDSGFYLCAWSQQGNEQFFGPGTRLTVL.

The CDR3 sequence: CASSQDWGGVYNEQFF. The CDR3 coding sequence is TGTGCCAGCAGCCAAGATTGGGGAGGGGTCTACAATGAGCAGTTCTTC. The rearrangement uses TRBV14 and TRBJ2-1; the match to TRBD2 covers 7 bases. The CDR3 loop spans 16 amino acids. V lost 0 bases and J lost 3; bases outside the gene matches: 5. Germline V lookup: CDR1 SGHDN, CDR2 FVKESK.

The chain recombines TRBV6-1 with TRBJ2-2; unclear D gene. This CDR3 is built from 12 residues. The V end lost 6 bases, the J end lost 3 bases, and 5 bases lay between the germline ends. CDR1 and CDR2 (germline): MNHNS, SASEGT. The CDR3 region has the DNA TGTGCCAGCAGAGACTACACCGGGGAGCTGTTTTTT. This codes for CASRDYTGELFF.

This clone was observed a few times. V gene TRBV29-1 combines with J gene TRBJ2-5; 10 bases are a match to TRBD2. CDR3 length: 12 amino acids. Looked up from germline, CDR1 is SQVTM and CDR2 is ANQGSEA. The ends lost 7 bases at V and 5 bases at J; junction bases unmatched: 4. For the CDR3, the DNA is TGCAGCGCAGCGGGGGGGGCGGAGACCCAGTACTTC. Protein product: CSAAGGAETQYF. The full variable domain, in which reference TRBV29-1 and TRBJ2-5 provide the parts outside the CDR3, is SAVISQKPSRDICQRGTSLTIQCQVDSQVTMMFWYRQQPGQSLTLIATANQGSEATYESGFVIDKFPISRPNLTFSTLTVSNMSPEDSSIYLCSAAGGAETQYFGPGTRLLVL.

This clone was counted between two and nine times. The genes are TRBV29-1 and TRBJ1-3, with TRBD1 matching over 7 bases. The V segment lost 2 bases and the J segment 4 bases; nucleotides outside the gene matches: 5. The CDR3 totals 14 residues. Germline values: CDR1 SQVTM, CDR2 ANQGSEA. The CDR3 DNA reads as TGCAGCGTTGAAAAGGGGGCTGAAGGAAACACCATATATTTT. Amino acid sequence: CSVEKGAEGNTIYF.

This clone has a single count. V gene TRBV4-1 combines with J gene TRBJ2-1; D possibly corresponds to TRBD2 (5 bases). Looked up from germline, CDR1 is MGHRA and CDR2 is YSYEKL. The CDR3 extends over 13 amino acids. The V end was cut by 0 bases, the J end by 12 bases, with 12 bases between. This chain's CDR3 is CASSQETIYGQFF. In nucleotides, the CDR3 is TGCGCCAGCAGCCAAGAGACTATTTATGGGCAGTTCTTC.

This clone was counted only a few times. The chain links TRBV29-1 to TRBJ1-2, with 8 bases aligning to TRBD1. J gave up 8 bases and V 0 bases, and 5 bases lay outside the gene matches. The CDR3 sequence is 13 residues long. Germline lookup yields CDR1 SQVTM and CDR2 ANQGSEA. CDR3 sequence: CSVEDRGRLGYTF. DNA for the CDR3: TGCAGCGTTGAAGACAGGGGGCGTTTAGGCTACACCTTC.

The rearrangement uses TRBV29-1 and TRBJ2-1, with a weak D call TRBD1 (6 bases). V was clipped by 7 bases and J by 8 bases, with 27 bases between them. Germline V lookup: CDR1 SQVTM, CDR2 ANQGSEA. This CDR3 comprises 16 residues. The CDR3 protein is CSEQTGFGAGGDEQFF. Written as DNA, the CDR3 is TGCAGCGAACAAACAGGGTTCGGGGCCGGAGGCGATGAGCAGTTCTTC.

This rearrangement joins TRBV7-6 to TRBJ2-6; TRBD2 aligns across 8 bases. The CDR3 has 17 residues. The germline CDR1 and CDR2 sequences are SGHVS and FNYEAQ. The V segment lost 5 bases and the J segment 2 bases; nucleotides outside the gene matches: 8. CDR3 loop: CASSRRGREAGANVLTF. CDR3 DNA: TGTGCCAGCAGCCGTCGAGGGCGGGAGGCTGGGGCCAACGTCCTGACTTTC.